The source of this T cell receptor (beta chain) is a study of technical replicates of blood from four donors. The ends lost 7 bases at V and 1 base at J; junction bases unmatched: 11. The CDR3 extends over 16 amino acids. CDR1 is SNHLY, CDR2 FYNNEI, per germline. The repertoire was sequenced with immunoSEQ multiplex PCR; TCRdb's copy has only in-frame clones and lacks some. The table lists about 80,000 clones, nearly 95% of them singletons. The specimen was T cells isolated from PBMCs. The source is a human donor in good health. This chain uses TRBV2 with TRBJ2-7; 9 nucleotides align to TRBD1. CDR3 loop: CASIPPGTGLSYEQYF. The CDR3 bases are TGTGCCAGCATCCCGCCCGGGACAGGGTTATCCTACGAGCAGTACTTC.